This T cell receptor beta chain is from a study of OX40 agonist ivuxolimab in advanced cancers. Data came from immunoSEQ multiplex PCR; TCRdb stores just in-frame clones and leaves some out. The profile shows about 110,000 clones, approximately 90% of them singletons. The germline V gene has CDR1 MGHRA and CDR2 YSYEKL. This CDR3 spans 15 amino acids. V was trimmed by 4 bases and J by 1 base, leaving 14 bases between them. This TCR was recovered from an adult with an advanced solid tumor such as melanoma, head and neck, liver or kidney cancer. The V gene is TRBV4-1, the J gene TRBJ2-7; D is possibly TRBD1 or TRBD2 (5 bases each). Sequenced material: CD4+ or CD8+ T cells sorted from blood, taken in a trial of the OX40 agonist ivuxolimab. As DNA, the CDR3 is TGCGCCAGCAGCCGCGAGGGGCAGGGATCCTACGAGCAGTACTTC. It specifies CASSREGQGSYEQYF.